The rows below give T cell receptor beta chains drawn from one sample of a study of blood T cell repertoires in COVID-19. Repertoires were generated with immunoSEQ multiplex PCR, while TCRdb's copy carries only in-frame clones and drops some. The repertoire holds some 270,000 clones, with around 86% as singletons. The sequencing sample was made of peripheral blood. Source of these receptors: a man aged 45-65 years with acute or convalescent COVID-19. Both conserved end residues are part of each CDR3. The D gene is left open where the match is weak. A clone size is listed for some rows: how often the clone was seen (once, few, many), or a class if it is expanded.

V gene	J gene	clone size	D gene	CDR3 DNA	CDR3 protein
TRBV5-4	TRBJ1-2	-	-	TGTGCCAGCAGCCAGTTACAGGGAAGCTATGGCTACACCTTC	CASSQLQGSYGYTF
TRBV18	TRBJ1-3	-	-	TGTGCCAGCTCAACAGGGTCCCCCCGCTCATCTGGAAACACCATATATTTT	CASSTGSPRSSGNTIYF
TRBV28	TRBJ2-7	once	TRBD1	TGTGCCACCTGGGACAGGGTAGGCGAGCAGTACTTC	CATWDRVGEQYF
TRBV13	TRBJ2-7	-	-	TGTGCCAGCAGCTTAGACCGCGGGGGCCCCTACGAGCAGTACTTC	CASSLDRGGPYEQYF
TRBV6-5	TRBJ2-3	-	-	TGTGCCAGCACCAGACCCGGGGATACGCAGTATTTT	CASTRPGDTQYF
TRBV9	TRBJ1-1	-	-	TGTGCCAGCAGCTCCCCAGGAACTGAAGCTTTCTTT	CASSSPGTEAFF
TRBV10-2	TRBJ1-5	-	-	TGCGCCAGCAGTGGGGCACAGGGCCCCTCACTTAATCAGCCCCAGCATTTT	CASSGAQGPSLNQPQHF
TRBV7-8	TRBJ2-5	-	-	TGTGCCAGCAGCTTTGAACCGGGAGAGACCCAGTACTTC	CASSFEPGETQYF
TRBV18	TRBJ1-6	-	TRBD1	TGTGCCAGCTCACCACAGGGGGCGGGTAATTCACCCCTCCACTTT	CASSPQGAGNSPLHF
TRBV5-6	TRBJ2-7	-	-	TGTGCCAGCAGCTTGGACTCAACCTACGAGCAGTACTTC	CASSLDSTYEQYF
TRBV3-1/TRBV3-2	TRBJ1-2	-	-	TGTGCCAGCAGCCAAGGGGGCTCAATGGCAGGCTATGGCTACACCTTC	CASSQGGSMAGYGYTF
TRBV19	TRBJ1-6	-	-	TGTGCCAGTAGTACGTTGGGCATGGATTCACCCCTCCACTTT	CASSTLGMDSPLHF
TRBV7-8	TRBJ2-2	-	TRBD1	TGTGCCAGCACCCTGGCCAGGACAGGGGTCGACACCGGGGAGCTGTTTTTT	CASTLARTGVDTGELFF
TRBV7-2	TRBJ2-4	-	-	TGTGCCAGCAGCTTAGGGACTCCGAGCCCTAACATTCAGTACTTC	CASSLGTPSPNIQYF
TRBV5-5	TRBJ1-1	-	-	TGTGCCAGCAGCTTGGGGGGAGGAGCACCTGAAGCTTTCTTT	CASSLGGGAPEAFF
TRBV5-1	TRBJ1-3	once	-	TGCGCCAGCAGCTTGTCGGCCAGAGCGGGCTCTGGAAACACCATATATTTT	CASSLSARAGSGNTIYF
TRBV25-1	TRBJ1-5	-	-	TGTGCCAGCAGTTCCTCAGGGAATCAGCCCCAGCATTTT	CASSSSGNQPQHF
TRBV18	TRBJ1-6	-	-	TGTGCCAGCTCACCCCGAGGGGGTGAAAATTCACCCCTCCACTTT	CASSPRGGENSPLHF
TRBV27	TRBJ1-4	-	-	TGTGCAGTGCAGGGAAAGGGGGAAAAACTGTTTTTT	CAVQGKGEKLFF
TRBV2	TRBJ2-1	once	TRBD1	TGTGCCAGCACCGGGACAGAATACAATGAGCAGTTCTTC	CASTGTEYNEQFF
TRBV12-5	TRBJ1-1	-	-	TGTGCTAGTGGTTTTCTGGGGCGGGAAACTGAAGCTTTCTTT	CASGFLGRETEAFF
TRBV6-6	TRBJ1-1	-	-	TGTGCCAGCAGTCCGTCGGTTCGGGTTAACACTGAAGCTTTCTTT	CASSPSVRVNTEAFF
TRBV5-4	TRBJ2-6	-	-	TGTGCCAGCAGCTCGGAGGGCGGGGACTCTGGGGCCAACGTCCTGACTTTC	CASSSEGGDSGANVLTF
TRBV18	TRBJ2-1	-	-	TGTGCCAGCTCACCCAGGGGGGAGGATGAGCAGTTCTTC	CASSPRGEDEQFF
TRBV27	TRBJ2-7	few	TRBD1	TGTGCCAGCAGGCTTAGGCGGGACAGGGACTCCTACGAGCAGTACTTC	CASRLRRDRDSYEQYF
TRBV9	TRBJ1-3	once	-	TGTGCCAGCAGCGCCACAGGGTCTGGAAACACCATATATTTT	CASSATGSGNTIYF
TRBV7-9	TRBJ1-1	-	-	TGTGCCAGCAGCTTAGTGGATGAGGCTATGCCTTTCTTT	CASSLVDEAMPFF
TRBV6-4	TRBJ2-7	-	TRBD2	TGTGCCAGCAGTCAGTCCGCCGGGGGGTCCTACGAGCAGTACTTC	CASSQSAGGSYEQYF
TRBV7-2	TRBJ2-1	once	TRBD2	TGTGCCAGCAGCCCCTCTAGCGGGGGGGCGGATGAGCAGTTCTTC	CASSPSSGGADEQFF
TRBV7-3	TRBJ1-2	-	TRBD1	TGTGCCAGCAGCTTAGACAGGGGGGGCTATGGCTACACCTTC	CASSLDRGGYGYTF
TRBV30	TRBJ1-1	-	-	TGTGCCTGTCCAACTTCCGGGAGTCCTGAAGCTTTCTTT	CACPTSGSPEAFF
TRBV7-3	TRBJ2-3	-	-	TGTGCCAGCAGCTTCTCTACGCCCCCAGATACGCAGTATTTT	CASSFSTPPDTQYF
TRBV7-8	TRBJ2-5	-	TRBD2	TGTGCCAGCAGCCCGGGACTAGCGGGGGGGACCCAGTACTTC	CASSPGLAGGTQYF
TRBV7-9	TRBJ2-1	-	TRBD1	TGTGCCAGCAGCTTACCGGACAGGGTAATCTACAATGAGCAGTTCTTC	CASSLPDRVIYNEQFF
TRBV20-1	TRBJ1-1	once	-	TGCAGTGCTAGTGGGGGCGACGGTAACACTGAAGCTTTCTTT	CSASGGDGNTEAFF
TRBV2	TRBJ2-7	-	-	TGTGCCAGCAGTGAAGGGCCGTCCTACGAGCAGTACTTC	CASSEGPSYEQYF
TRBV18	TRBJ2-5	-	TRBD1	TGTGCCAGCTCACCATGGACAGGGAGGGAGACCCAGTACTTC	CASSPWTGRETQYF
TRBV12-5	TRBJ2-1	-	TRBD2	TGTGCTAGTGGTTCCCAAGCGGGACTAGCGGGGGGGCTTCACAATGAGCAGTTCTTC	CASGSQAGLAGGLHNEQFF
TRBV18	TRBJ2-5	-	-	TGTGCCAGCTCAGCAGGGGTCGTGGTCCGAGAGACCCAGTACTTC	CASSAGVVVRETQYF
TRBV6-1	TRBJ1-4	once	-	TGTGCCAGCAGTGACGTCCTCCTCGCTAATGAAAAACTGTTTTTT	CASSDVLLANEKLFF
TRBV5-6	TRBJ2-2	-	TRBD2	TGTGCCAGCAGGCCCTCCGGGACTAAGGGCGGCGGGGAGCTGTTTTTT	CASRPSGTKGGGELFF
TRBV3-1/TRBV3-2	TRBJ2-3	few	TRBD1	TGTGCCAGCAGCCAGGGACAGGGACGCACAGATACGCAGTATTTT	CASSQGQGRTDTQYF
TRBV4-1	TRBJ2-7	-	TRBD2	TGCGCCAGCAGCCAAGATAGACATGCTGGGACTAGCGGCTACGAGCAGTACTTC	CASSQDRHAGTSGYEQYF
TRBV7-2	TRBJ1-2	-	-	TGTGCCAGCAGCTTAGCGGAACAAGGAGGTGGCTACACCTTC	CASSLAEQGGGYTF
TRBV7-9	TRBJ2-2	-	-	TGTGCCAGCAGCCTAGGCGGGGTGCTGGCCGGGGAGCTGTTTTTT	CASSLGGVLAGELFF
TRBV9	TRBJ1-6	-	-	TGTGCCAGCAGCCTTGATTCCCGTGCGGCCTATTCACCCCTCCACTTT	CASSLDSRAAYSPLHF
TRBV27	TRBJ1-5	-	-	TGTGCCAGCAGTTTATGGCAGGGCAATCAGCCCCAGCATTTT	CASSLWQGNQPQHF
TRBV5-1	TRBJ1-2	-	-	TGCGCCAGCAGCTCCGAGGGGGAGACGGGCTACACCTTC	CASSSEGETGYTF
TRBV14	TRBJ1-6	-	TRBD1	TGTGCCAGCAGCCAATCCGGGACAGGAAATTCACCCCTCCACTTT	CASSQSGTGNSPLHF
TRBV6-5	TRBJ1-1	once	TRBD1	TGTGCCAGCAGTAGGCCGACAGGGACCACTGAAGCTTTCTTT	CASSRPTGTTEAFF
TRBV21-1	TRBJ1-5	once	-	TGTGCCAGCAGCAACGGGGGACTTTATAGCAATCAGCCCCAGCATTTT	CASSNGGLYSNQPQHF
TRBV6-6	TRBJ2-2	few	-	TGTGCCAGCAGGAGCTCGGGCGGGGGCGGCACCGGGGAGCTGTTTTTT	CASRSSGGGGTGELFF
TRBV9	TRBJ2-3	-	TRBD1	TGTGCCAGCAGCGTGGGACAGGGATTGAGTACGCAGTATTTT	CASSVGQGLSTQYF
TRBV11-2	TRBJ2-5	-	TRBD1	TGTGCCAGCAGCTTATTCGGACAGGCCCAAGAGACCCAGTACTTC	CASSLFGQAQETQYF
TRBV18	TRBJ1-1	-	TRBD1	TGTGCCAGCTCAGGAGGGACAGGAAACACTGAAGCTTTCTTT	CASSGGTGNTEAFF
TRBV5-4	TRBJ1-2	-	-	TGTGCCAGCAGCTTGGCAGGGAATGGCTACACCTTC	CASSLAGNGYTF
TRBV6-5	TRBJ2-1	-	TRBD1	TGTGCCAGCAGGGACGGGACAGGGGAGTACAATGAGCAGTTCTTC	CASRDGTGEYNEQFF
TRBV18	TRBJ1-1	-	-	TGTGCCAGCTTCCGTCAGTTGAACACTGAAGCTTTCTTT	CASFRQLNTEAFF
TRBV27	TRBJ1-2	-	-	TGTGCCAGCAGACCGACAGGAAACTATGGCTACACCTTC	CASRPTGNYGYTF